Listed below are T cell receptor beta chains from one sample, sequenced in a study of cytomegalovirus exposure and HLA in healthy donors. The table came from immunoSEQ multiplex PCR; TCRdb's copy has only in-frame clones and leaves some out. The table shows 120,000 to 150,000 clones, with more than 70% occurring only once. The sample comprised PBMCs. These receptors all stem from a man between 40 and 49 years old in good health and CMV-seronegative. The CDR3 runs from the conserved cysteine through the conserved F or W. Fields, in order: clone size, D gene, J gene, V gene, CDR3 protein, CDR3 DNA. The D gene is left open where the match is weak. Size values are once, few and many counts, or a class for expanded clones, and some rows have none.

abundance: once
d_gene: -
j_gene: TRBJ1-2
v_gene: TRBV11-2
CDR3aa: CASSLEVDYGYTF
CDR3nt: TGTGCCAGCAGCTTAGAAGTAGACTATGGCTACACCTTC

abundance: -
d_gene: TRBD1
j_gene: TRBJ1-1
v_gene: TRBV10-3
CDR3aa: CAISRQGAPEAFF
CDR3nt: TGTGCCATTTCGAGACAGGGCGCCCCTGAAGCTTTCTTT

abundance: -
d_gene: -
j_gene: TRBJ1-2
v_gene: TRBV6-5
CDR3aa: CASSRLVASGVGYTF
CDR3nt: TGTGCCAGCAGTCGACTCGTCGCCTCGGGAGTAGGCTACACCTTC

abundance: -
d_gene: -
j_gene: TRBJ2-1
v_gene: TRBV7-2
CDR3aa: CASSSDWTYNEQFF
CDR3nt: TGTGCCAGCAGCTCGGACTGGACTTACAATGAGCAGTTCTTC

abundance: -
d_gene: TRBD1
j_gene: TRBJ1-6
v_gene: TRBV7-3
CDR3aa: CASSLTGQTPLHF
CDR3nt: TGTGCCAGCAGCTTGACGGGACAGACACCCCTCCACTTT

abundance: few
d_gene: TRBD2
j_gene: TRBJ2-7
v_gene: TRBV2
CDR3aa: CASSRTSGRGYEQYF
CDR3nt: TGTGCCAGCAGTCGTACTAGCGGCCGGGGCTACGAGCAGTACTTC

abundance: -
d_gene: TRBD1
j_gene: TRBJ1-1
v_gene: TRBV4-1
CDR3aa: CASSSTTGTGAGSEAFF
CDR3nt: TGCGCCAGCAGCTCCACTACCGGGACAGGGGCCGGTTCTGAAGCTTTCTTT

abundance: -
d_gene: -
j_gene: TRBJ2-7
v_gene: TRBV15
CDR3aa: CATSLQGVRYEQYF
CDR3nt: TGTGCCACCAGCCTTCAAGGGGTCCGATACGAGCAGTACTTC

abundance: -
d_gene: -
j_gene: TRBJ2-7
v_gene: TRBV9
CDR3aa: CASSPGGYEQYF
CDR3nt: TGTGCCAGCAGCCCAGGGGGGTACGAGCAGTACTTC

abundance: -
d_gene: -
j_gene: TRBJ2-5
v_gene: TRBV2
CDR3aa: CASSDQQLQETQYF
CDR3nt: TGTGCCAGCAGTGATCAACAGCTTCAAGAGACCCAGTACTTC

abundance: -
d_gene: -
j_gene: TRBJ1-5
v_gene: TRBV6-5
CDR3aa: CASSPRSDWEPQHF
CDR3nt: TGTGCCAGCAGCCCCAGGTCGGATTGGGAGCCCCAGCATTTT

abundance: -
d_gene: TRBD1
j_gene: TRBJ2-7
v_gene: TRBV5-4
CDR3aa: CASSSAQDRGDSYEQYF
CDR3nt: TGTGCCAGCAGCTCGGCCCAGGACAGGGGCGACTCCTACGAGCAGTACTTC

abundance: -
d_gene: TRBD1
j_gene: TRBJ1-2
v_gene: TRBV4-1
CDR3aa: CASSRTGQGINYGYTF
CDR3nt: TGCGCCAGCAGCCGAACCGGACAGGGGATTAACTATGGCTACACCTTC

abundance: -
d_gene: -
j_gene: TRBJ2-6
v_gene: TRBV2
CDR3aa: CASSGEAGANVLTF
CDR3nt: TGTGCCAGCAGCGGGGAAGCTGGGGCCAACGTCCTGACTTTC

abundance: -
d_gene: -
j_gene: TRBJ1-1
v_gene: TRBV5-5
CDR3aa: CASSFMGGEAFF
CDR3nt: TGTGCCAGCAGCTTTATGGGAGGTGAAGCTTTCTTT

abundance: -
d_gene: -
j_gene: TRBJ2-3
v_gene: TRBV5-1
CDR3aa: CASSFQTTDTQYF
CDR3nt: TGCGCCAGCAGCTTCCAGACAACAGATACGCAGTATTTT

abundance: -
d_gene: -
j_gene: TRBJ1-6
v_gene: TRBV7-2
CDR3aa: CASSSQGGSPLHF
CDR3nt: TGTGCCAGCAGCTCTCAGGGAGGGTCACCCCTCCACTTT

abundance: -
d_gene: -
j_gene: TRBJ1-5
v_gene: TRBV10-3
CDR3aa: CAISESRGNQPQHF
CDR3nt: TGTGCCATCAGTGAGTCGAGGGGGAATCAGCCCCAGCATTTT

abundance: -
d_gene: -
j_gene: TRBJ1-3
v_gene: TRBV5-1
CDR3aa: CASSLERRGAGNTIYF
CDR3nt: TGCGCCAGCAGCTTGGAGCGCAGGGGTGCCGGAAACACCATATATTTT

abundance: -
d_gene: -
j_gene: TRBJ1-1
v_gene: TRBV14
CDR3aa: CASSQELGVGVAFF
CDR3nt: TGTGCCAGCAGCCAAGAGTTAGGGGTCGGAGTCGCTTTCTTT

abundance: -
d_gene: TRBD2
j_gene: TRBJ2-3
v_gene: TRBV9
CDR3aa: CASSRGGAPAFTDTQYF
CDR3nt: TGTGCCAGCAGCCGCGGGGGGGCCCCAGCCTTCACAGATACGCAGTATTTT

abundance: -
d_gene: -
j_gene: TRBJ2-1
v_gene: TRBV11-3
CDR3aa: CASSLDPLSSGPTNEQFF
CDR3nt: TGTGCCAGCAGCTTAGATCCCCTTAGTTCAGGGCCTACCAATGAGCAGTTCTTC

abundance: -
d_gene: TRBD2
j_gene: TRBJ2-7
v_gene: TRBV5-1
CDR3aa: CASSLGASGGAGGSYEQYF
CDR3nt: TGCGCCAGCAGCTTGGGTGCTAGCGGGGGTGCTGGCGGCTCCTACGAGCAGTACTTC

abundance: -
d_gene: TRBD1
j_gene: TRBJ2-1
v_gene: TRBV5-6
CDR3aa: CASSFGQGAYNEQFF
CDR3nt: TGTGCCAGCAGCTTTGGACAGGGTGCCTACAATGAGCAGTTCTTC

abundance: -
d_gene: TRBD2
j_gene: TRBJ2-7
v_gene: TRBV5-1
CDR3aa: CASSGGDYRYEQYF
CDR3nt: TGCGCCAGCAGCGGGGGGGACTACCGCTACGAGCAGTACTTC

abundance: -
d_gene: TRBD1
j_gene: TRBJ1-2
v_gene: TRBV4-3
CDR3aa: CASSQGQGAAYGYTF
CDR3nt: TGCGCCAGCAGCCAAGGACAGGGGGCGGCCTATGGCTACACCTTC

abundance: -
d_gene: -
j_gene: TRBJ1-5
v_gene: TRBV19
CDR3aa: CASKGWGQPQHF
CDR3nt: TGTGCCAGTAAGGGGTGGGGTCAGCCCCAGCATTTT

abundance: -
d_gene: -
j_gene: TRBJ1-2
v_gene: TRBV7-7
CDR3aa: CATSLLPTNYGYTF
CDR3nt: TGTGCCACCTCTCTATTACCCACTAACTATGGCTACACCTTC

abundance: -
d_gene: TRBD2
j_gene: TRBJ2-3
v_gene: TRBV25-1
CDR3aa: CASSSGGGDTQYF
CDR3nt: TGTGCCAGCTCTAGCGGGGGGGGAGATACGCAGTATTTT

abundance: -
d_gene: -
j_gene: TRBJ1-1
v_gene: TRBV29-1
CDR3aa: CSVEEWAANTEAFF
CDR3nt: TGCAGCGTTGAAGAATGGGCAGCGAACACTGAAGCTTTCTTT

abundance: once
d_gene: -
j_gene: TRBJ2-4
v_gene: TRBV29-1
CDR3aa: CSVQTRRAKNIQYF
CDR3nt: TGCAGCGTCCAGACTCGTAGAGCCAAAAACATTCAGTACTTC

abundance: -
d_gene: -
j_gene: TRBJ2-2
v_gene: TRBV6-4
CDR3aa: CASSAIEWGQGDTGELFF
CDR3nt: TGTGCCAGCAGTGCCATCGAGTGGGGGCAGGGAGACACCGGGGAGCTGTTTTTT

abundance: -
d_gene: -
j_gene: TRBJ1-3
v_gene: TRBV2
CDR3aa: CASSDMAGGNTIYF
CDR3nt: TGTGCCAGCAGTGATATGGCAGGGGGAAACACCATATATTTT

abundance: -
d_gene: -
j_gene: TRBJ1-1
v_gene: TRBV29-1
CDR3aa: CSVSPGNTEAFF
CDR3nt: TGCAGCGTGAGCCCGGGAAACACTGAAGCTTTCTTT

abundance: -
d_gene: TRBD2
j_gene: TRBJ2-1
v_gene: TRBV29-1
CDR3aa: CSANGGLAGGSPLDEQFF
CDR3nt: TGCAGCGCCAACGGGGGACTAGCGGGGGGGTCGCCCTTGGATGAGCAGTTCTTC

abundance: -
d_gene: -
j_gene: TRBJ1-6
v_gene: TRBV28
CDR3aa: CASSFQLAGSPLHF
CDR3nt: TGTGCCAGCAGTTTCCAGTTAGCTGGATCACCCCTCCACTTT

abundance: -
d_gene: TRBD2
j_gene: TRBJ2-3
v_gene: TRBV6-5
CDR3aa: CASSYSGGGAQYTQYF
CDR3nt: TGTGCCAGCAGTTACTCCGGCGGGGGGGCACAATATACGCAGTATTTT

abundance: once
d_gene: TRBD1
j_gene: TRBJ1-5
v_gene: TRBV2
CDR3aa: CASSPQGQFNQPQHF
CDR3nt: TGTGCCAGCAGTCCACAGGGACAGTTCAATCAGCCCCAGCATTTT

abundance: -
d_gene: TRBD1
j_gene: TRBJ2-1
v_gene: TRBV6-5
CDR3aa: CASRGTGGSYNEQFF
CDR3nt: TGTGCCAGCAGAGGGACAGGGGGTTCCTACAATGAGCAGTTCTTC

abundance: -
d_gene: -
j_gene: TRBJ1-1
v_gene: TRBV7-9
CDR3aa: CASSRVEVEAFF
CDR3nt: TGTGCCAGCAGCCGGGTGGAGGTTGAAGCTTTCTTT

abundance: -
d_gene: TRBD1
j_gene: TRBJ1-4
v_gene: TRBV18
CDR3aa: CASSPWTGNVEKLFF
CDR3nt: TGTGCCAGCTCACCTTGGACAGGGAATGTTGAAAAACTGTTTTTT

abundance: -
d_gene: -
j_gene: TRBJ2-7
v_gene: TRBV4-2
CDR3aa: CASSPQSGYEQYF
CDR3nt: TGTGCCAGCAGCCCACAGTCCGGCTACGAGCAGTACTTC

abundance: once
d_gene: TRBD1
j_gene: TRBJ1-2
v_gene: TRBV30
CDR3aa: CAWTSDRVTNGYTF
CDR3nt: TGTGCCTGGACGTCTGACAGGGTTACCAATGGCTACACCTTC

abundance: -
d_gene: -
j_gene: TRBJ1-1
v_gene: TRBV5-1
CDR3aa: CASSLGTEVEAFF
CDR3nt: TGCGCCAGCAGCTTGGGGACTGAGGTTGAAGCTTTCTTT

abundance: few
d_gene: -
j_gene: TRBJ1-1
v_gene: TRBV6-6
CDR3aa: CASKMTVTTLAFF
CDR3nt: TGTGCCAGCAAGATGACAGTCACCACGCTGGCTTTCTTT

abundance: -
d_gene: -
j_gene: TRBJ1-4
v_gene: TRBV5-5
CDR3aa: CASSSVWAANNEKLFF
CDR3nt: TGTGCCAGCAGCTCAGTTTGGGCCGCGAATAATGAAAAACTGTTTTTT

abundance: many
d_gene: -
j_gene: TRBJ2-2
v_gene: TRBV12-5
CDR3aa: CASGQTSMGGELFF
CDR3nt: TGTGCTAGTGGTCAAACTAGCATGGGCGGGGAGCTGTTTTTT

abundance: -
d_gene: -
j_gene: TRBJ2-5
v_gene: TRBV28
CDR3aa: CASRLLVKETQYF
CDR3nt: TGTGCCAGTCGTTTACTAGTGAAAGAGACCCAGTACTTC

abundance: -
d_gene: -
j_gene: TRBJ2-5
v_gene: TRBV28
CDR3aa: CASTGGGASPQETQYF
CDR3nt: TGTGCCAGCACCGGAGGGGGGGCCTCGCCCCAAGAGACCCAGTACTTC

abundance: once
d_gene: -
j_gene: TRBJ1-3
v_gene: TRBV13
CDR3aa: CASSLGVYKGTGNTIYF
CDR3nt: TGTGCCAGCAGTCTAGGGGTTTATAAAGGTACTGGAAACACCATATATTTT

abundance: many
d_gene: TRBD1
j_gene: TRBJ1-4
v_gene: TRBV5-5
CDR3aa: CASSWGQGANEKLFF
CDR3nt: TGTGCCAGCAGCTGGGGACAGGGGGCAAACGAAAAACTGTTTTTT

abundance: -
d_gene: TRBD1
j_gene: TRBJ1-2
v_gene: TRBV5-1
CDR3aa: CASLPGTGGYGYTF
CDR3nt: TGCGCCAGCTTACCCGGGACAGGGGGCTATGGCTACACCTTC

abundance: -
d_gene: -
j_gene: TRBJ2-1
v_gene: TRBV29-1
CDR3aa: CSVVQSGAYNEQFF
CDR3nt: TGCAGCGTTGTTCAATCAGGGGCCTACAATGAGCAGTTCTTC

abundance: -
d_gene: -
j_gene: TRBJ2-7
v_gene: TRBV7-9
CDR3aa: CASTLEGVFYEQYF
CDR3nt: TGTGCCAGCACTCTGGAAGGGGTCTTCTACGAGCAGTACTTC

abundance: -
d_gene: -
j_gene: TRBJ1-1
v_gene: TRBV18
CDR3aa: CASSTLVGAMNTEAFF
CDR3nt: TGTGCCAGCTCCACCCTGGTGGGGGCGATGAACACTGAAGCTTTCTTT

abundance: once
d_gene: -
j_gene: TRBJ1-2
v_gene: TRBV6-4
CDR3aa: CASSDRLTDSLVGYTF
CDR3nt: TGTGCCAGCAGTGACCGACTGACCGACAGCCTAGTAGGCTACACCTTC

abundance: -
d_gene: TRBD2
j_gene: TRBJ2-5
v_gene: TRBV6-1
CDR3aa: CASSERRGGLGETQYF
CDR3nt: TGTGCCAGCAGTGAAAGGCGGGGGGGCCTGGGAGAGACCCAGTACTTC

abundance: -
d_gene: -
j_gene: TRBJ2-7
v_gene: TRBV5-1
CDR3aa: CASRSDPRNEQYF
CDR3nt: TGCGCCAGCAGATCTGACCCGAGGAACGAGCAGTACTTC

abundance: -
d_gene: -
j_gene: TRBJ1-1
v_gene: TRBV29-1
CDR3aa: CSVQRDTEAFF
CDR3nt: TGCAGCGTTCAGAGGGACACTGAAGCTTTCTTT

abundance: -
d_gene: -
j_gene: TRBJ1-5
v_gene: TRBV6-1
CDR3aa: CASRVPDRYNQPQHF
CDR3nt: TGTGCCAGCAGGGTCCCTGACAGGTACAATCAGCCCCAGCATTTT